The rows below give T cell receptor beta chains drawn from one sample of a study of cytotoxic CD8 clonotypes in ibrutinib-treated CLL. The table came from immunoSEQ multiplex PCR; TCRdb's copy has only in-frame clones and leaves some out. The sample has some 8,900 clones; roughly three quarters are singletons. Specimen: PBMCs, collected before ibrutinib treatment. Receptors originate from a human donor with chronic lymphocytic leukemia. CDR3s include the opening cysteine and the closing phenylalanine or tryptophan. The D gene is left open where the match is weak. Expanded clones are given a class, and other clones once, few, many or no size at all.

v_gene: TRBV28
d_gene: TRBD2
j_gene: TRBJ2-7
abundance: once
CDR3aa: CASSGAGESLDEQYF
CDR3nt: TGTGCCAGCAGTGGGGCGGGGGAAAGCTTGGACGAGCAGTACTTC

v_gene: TRBV27
d_gene: TRBD1
j_gene: TRBJ1-1
abundance: .
CDR3aa: CASSLFGQANTEAFF
CDR3nt: TGTGCCAGCAGTTTATTCGGACAGGCGAACACTGAAGCTTTCTTT

v_gene: TRBV6-6
d_gene: .
j_gene: TRBJ1-3
abundance: .
CDR3aa: CASSSRTSGNTIYF
CDR3nt: TGTGCCAGCAGTTCCAGGACCTCCGGAAACACCATATATTTT

v_gene: TRBV2
d_gene: .
j_gene: TRBJ2-7
abundance: few
CDR3aa: CASTVGQRIPYEQYF
CDR3nt: TGTGCCAGCACGGTGGGGCAGCGAATCCCCTACGAGCAGTACTTC

v_gene: TRBV14
d_gene: .
j_gene: TRBJ1-5
abundance: once
CDR3aa: CASSQDANQPQHF
CDR3nt: TGTGCCAGCAGCCAAGACGCCAATCAGCCCCAGCATTTT

v_gene: TRBV19
d_gene: .
j_gene: TRBJ1-5
abundance: few
CDR3aa: CASSGMSNQPQHF
CDR3nt: TGTGCCAGTAGTGGGATGAGCAATCAGCCCCAGCATTTT

v_gene: TRBV6-1
d_gene: TRBD2
j_gene: TRBJ2-5
abundance: .
CDR3aa: CASSEFAAGRQTQYF
CDR3nt: TGTGCCAGCAGTGAATTCGCAGCGGGACGCCAGACCCAGTACTTC

v_gene: TRBV5-4
d_gene: TRBD2
j_gene: TRBJ2-2
abundance: .
CDR3aa: CASSSRGSGVTGELFF
CDR3nt: TGTGCCAGCAGCTCCCGGGGTAGCGGGGTCACCGGGGAGCTGTTTTTT

v_gene: TRBV5-6
d_gene: .
j_gene: TRBJ2-7
abundance: .
CDR3aa: CASSLPVSSYEQYF
CDR3nt: TGTGCCAGCAGCCTACCGGTTAGCTCCTACGAGCAGTACTTC

v_gene: TRBV30
d_gene: .
j_gene: TRBJ1-5
abundance: .
CDR3aa: CAWSVGQPQHF
CDR3nt: TGTGCCTGGAGTGTTGGTCAGCCCCAGCATTTT

v_gene: TRBV2
d_gene: TRBD1
j_gene: TRBJ2-1
abundance: .
CDR3aa: CASIEGTGDNEQFF
CDR3nt: TGTGCCAGCATTGAAGGGACAGGGGACAATGAGCAGTTCTTC

v_gene: TRBV4-1
d_gene: .
j_gene: TRBJ2-7
abundance: .
CDR3aa: CASSQDPNSHSYEQYF
CDR3nt: TGCGCCAGCAGCCAAGATCCTAACAGCCATTCCTACGAGCAGTACTTC

v_gene: TRBV5-6
d_gene: .
j_gene: TRBJ2-5
abundance: once
CDR3aa: CASSPGPLVKGETQYF
CDR3nt: TGTGCCAGCAGCCCGGGACCGCTGGTAAAGGGGGAGACCCAGTACTTC

v_gene: TRBV5-4
d_gene: .
j_gene: TRBJ1-4
abundance: .
CDR3aa: CASSVTRGAGDEKLFF
CDR3nt: TGTGCCAGCAGCGTAACGCGGGGGGCTGGGGATGAAAAACTGTTTTTT

v_gene: TRBV6-5
d_gene: TRBD2
j_gene: TRBJ2-1
abundance: .
CDR3aa: CASRVAGVGHNEQFF
CDR3nt: TGTGCCAGCAGGGTAGCGGGAGTGGGCCACAATGAGCAGTTCTTC

v_gene: TRBV10-3
d_gene: TRBD2
j_gene: TRBJ2-1
abundance: .
CDR3aa: CAISESPSGRLNEQFF
CDR3nt: TGTGCCATCAGTGAGTCACCTAGCGGGAGGTTAAATGAGCAGTTCTTC

v_gene: TRBV19
d_gene: .
j_gene: TRBJ2-7
abundance: .
CDR3aa: CASSGKTGYEQYF
CDR3nt: TGTGCCAGTAGTGGAAAGACAGGTTACGAGCAGTACTTC

v_gene: TRBV18
d_gene: TRBD1
j_gene: TRBJ2-4
abundance: .
CDR3aa: CASSPAGQGSIQYF
CDR3nt: TGTGCCAGCTCGCCTGCTGGACAGGGGAGCATTCAGTACTTC

v_gene: TRBV7-2
d_gene: .
j_gene: TRBJ2-7
abundance: .
CDR3aa: CASSEMAESSYEQYF
CDR3nt: TGTGCCAGCAGCGAGATGGCAGAAAGCTCCTACGAGCAGTACTTC

v_gene: TRBV9
d_gene: .
j_gene: TRBJ1-1
abundance: .
CDR3aa: CASSPLGGGAFF
CDR3nt: TGTGCCAGCAGCCCGCTCGGTGGTGGAGCTTTCTTT

v_gene: TRBV29-1
d_gene: .
j_gene: TRBJ1-2
abundance: .
CDR3aa: CSVEIAAGYGYTF
CDR3nt: TGCAGCGTTGAAATCGCGGCGGGCTATGGCTACACCTTC

v_gene: TRBV18
d_gene: TRBD1
j_gene: TRBJ1-4
abundance: .
CDR3aa: CASSLLDRGPNEKLFF
CDR3nt: TGTGCCAGCTCACTCCTGGACAGGGGTCCGAATGAAAAACTGTTTTTT

v_gene: TRBV18
d_gene: .
j_gene: TRBJ2-7
abundance: .
CDR3aa: CASSPLDGDEQYF
CDR3nt: TGTGCCAGCTCACCTCTCGACGGGGACGAGCAGTACTTC

v_gene: TRBV2
d_gene: TRBD2
j_gene: TRBJ2-2
abundance: .
CDR3aa: CASSEATSGPGELFF
CDR3nt: TGTGCCAGCAGTGAAGCGACTAGCGGGCCGGGGGAGCTGTTTTTT

v_gene: TRBV11-2
d_gene: .
j_gene: TRBJ2-5
abundance: .
CDR3aa: CASSLVALSGAIGETQYF
CDR3nt: TGTGCCAGCAGCTTAGTTGCCCTTTCCGGGGCGATAGGAGAGACCCAGTACTTC

v_gene: TRBV4-1
d_gene: .
j_gene: TRBJ1-4
abundance: few
CDR3aa: CASSSVRTNEKLFF
CDR3nt: TGCGCCAGCAGCTCCGTCCGAACTAATGAAAAACTGTTTTTT

v_gene: TRBV18
d_gene: .
j_gene: TRBJ1-5
abundance: .
CDR3aa: CASSPPAAQPQHF
CDR3nt: TGTGCCAGCTCACCACCGGCGGCCCAGCCCCAGCATTTT

v_gene: TRBV18
d_gene: TRBD2
j_gene: TRBJ2-7
abundance: .
CDR3aa: CASSPMPGTSGRRFMHEQYF
CDR3nt: TGTGCCAGCTCACCGATGCCCGGGACTAGCGGGAGGAGGTTTATGCACGAGCAGTACTTC

v_gene: TRBV5-5
d_gene: .
j_gene: TRBJ1-4
abundance: .
CDR3aa: CAGSGLWVGQPNEKLFF
CDR3nt: TGTGCCGGCAGCGGCTTATGGGTTGGACAGCCTAATGAAAAACTGTTTTTT

v_gene: TRBV9
d_gene: TRBD1
j_gene: TRBJ1-2
abundance: .
CDR3aa: CASSTGGQGDYGYTF
CDR3nt: TGTGCCAGCAGCACAGGCGGACAGGGAGACTATGGCTACACCTTC

v_gene: TRBV28
d_gene: TRBD1
j_gene: TRBJ1-2
abundance: .
CDR3aa: CASSQDRAYGYTF
CDR3nt: TGTGCCAGCAGCCAGGACAGGGCCTATGGCTACACCTTC

v_gene: TRBV6-1
d_gene: TRBD2
j_gene: TRBJ2-7
abundance: .
CDR3aa: CASSEASGTENEQYF
CDR3nt: TGTGCCAGCAGTGAAGCTAGCGGGACGGAGAACGAGCAGTACTTC

v_gene: TRBV27
d_gene: .
j_gene: TRBJ2-1
abundance: .
CDR3aa: CASSPNIYNEQFF
CDR3nt: TGTGCCAGCAGTCCCAACATCTACAATGAGCAGTTCTTC

v_gene: TRBV10-1
d_gene: .
j_gene: TRBJ1-1
abundance: .
CDR3aa: CASSESGTAEAFF
CDR3nt: TGCGCCAGCAGTGAGTCGGGAACGGCTGAAGCTTTCTTT

v_gene: TRBV7-6
d_gene: TRBD2
j_gene: TRBJ2-1
abundance: .
CDR3aa: CASSSPGLGLWGSYNEQFF
CDR3nt: TGTGCCAGCAGCTCCCCGGGACTAGGACTATGGGGCTCCTACAATGAGCAGTTCTTC

v_gene: TRBV7-3
d_gene: TRBD2
j_gene: TRBJ2-1
abundance: few
CDR3aa: CASSLNPGLAGYNEQFF
CDR3nt: TGTGCCAGCAGCCTGAACCCGGGACTAGCGGGATACAATGAGCAGTTCTTC

v_gene: TRBV27
d_gene: .
j_gene: TRBJ1-1
abundance: .
CDR3aa: CASSLYSYTEAFF
CDR3nt: TGTGCCAGCAGTTTATACAGCTACACTGAAGCTTTCTTT

v_gene: TRBV9
d_gene: TRBD2
j_gene: TRBJ2-1
abundance: .
CDR3aa: CASSAAGTTLNEQFF
CDR3nt: TGTGCCAGCAGCGCCGCCGGGACTACACTCAATGAGCAGTTCTTC

v_gene: TRBV29-1
d_gene: .
j_gene: TRBJ1-1
abundance: .
CDR3aa: CSVEGADGSEAFF
CDR3nt: TGCAGCGTTGAAGGGGCAGACGGTTCTGAAGCTTTCTTT

v_gene: TRBV7-8
d_gene: TRBD1
j_gene: TRBJ1-2
abundance: once
CDR3aa: CASSLALRFGTGKGYTF
CDR3nt: TGTGCCAGCAGCTTAGCCCTCAGATTTGGGACAGGGAAAGGCTACACCTTC

v_gene: TRBV28
d_gene: .
j_gene: TRBJ1-5
abundance: .
CDR3aa: CASSLGGPKNQPQHF
CDR3nt: TGTGCCAGCAGTTTAGGGGGGCCCAAAAATCAGCCCCAGCATTTT

v_gene: TRBV9
d_gene: .
j_gene: TRBJ2-1
abundance: large
CDR3aa: CASSAQGNSYNEQFF
CDR3nt: TGTGCCAGCAGCGCCCAGGGGAACTCCTACAATGAGCAGTTCTTC

v_gene: TRBV7-2
d_gene: TRBD1
j_gene: TRBJ1-1
abundance: medium-sized
CDR3aa: CASSKGTGATEAFF
CDR3nt: TGTGCCAGCAGCAAAGGGACAGGGGCGACTGAAGCTTTCTTT

v_gene: TRBV5-6
d_gene: .
j_gene: TRBJ1-5
abundance: few
CDR3aa: CASSSRGLSNQPQHF
CDR3nt: TGTGCCAGCAGCAGCAGAGGCCTTAGCAATCAGCCCCAGCATTTT

v_gene: TRBV29-1
d_gene: .
j_gene: TRBJ2-1
abundance: .
CDR3aa: CSVPDIRAYNEQFF
CDR3nt: TGCAGCGTCCCCGACATAAGAGCCTACAATGAGCAGTTCTTC

v_gene: TRBV15
d_gene: .
j_gene: TRBJ1-5
abundance: large
CDR3aa: CATSVSNQPQHF
CDR3nt: TGTGCCACCAGCGTTAGCAATCAGCCCCAGCATTTT

v_gene: TRBV27
d_gene: TRBD1
j_gene: TRBJ1-3
abundance: .
CDR3aa: CASSPGQLNTIYF
CDR3nt: TGTGCCAGCAGTCCGGGACAGCTAAACACCATATATTTT

v_gene: TRBV9
d_gene: .
j_gene: TRBJ2-7
abundance: .
CDR3aa: CASSNQRGGYEQYF
CDR3nt: TGTGCCAGCAGCAACCAGAGAGGAGGCTACGAGCAGTACTTC

v_gene: TRBV7-6
d_gene: .
j_gene: TRBJ2-3
abundance: .
CDR3aa: CASSFIGDADTQYF
CDR3nt: TGTGCCAGCAGCTTCATCGGGGACGCAGATACGCAGTATTTT

v_gene: TRBV19
d_gene: TRBD1
j_gene: TRBJ1-1
abundance: .
CDR3aa: CASGHRGRSTEAFF
CDR3nt: TGTGCCAGTGGCCACAGGGGGCGCAGCACTGAAGCTTTCTTT